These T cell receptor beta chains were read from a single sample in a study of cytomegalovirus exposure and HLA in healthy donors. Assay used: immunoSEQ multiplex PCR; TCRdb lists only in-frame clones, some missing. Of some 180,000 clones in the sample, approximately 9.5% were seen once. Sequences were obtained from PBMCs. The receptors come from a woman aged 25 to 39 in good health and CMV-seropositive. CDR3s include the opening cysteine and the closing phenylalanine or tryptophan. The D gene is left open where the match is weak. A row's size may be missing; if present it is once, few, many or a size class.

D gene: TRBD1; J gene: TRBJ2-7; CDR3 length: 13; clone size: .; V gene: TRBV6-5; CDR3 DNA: TGTGCCAGCAGTAACCGGGACAGCTACGAGCAGTACTTC; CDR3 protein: CASSNRDSYEQYF
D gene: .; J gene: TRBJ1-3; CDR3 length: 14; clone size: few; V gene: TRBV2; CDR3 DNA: TGTGCCAGCGGCCGACAGACCTCTGGAAACACCATATATTTT; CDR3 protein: CASGRQTSGNTIYF
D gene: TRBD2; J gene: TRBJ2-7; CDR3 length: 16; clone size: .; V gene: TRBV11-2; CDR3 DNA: TGTGCCAGCAGCTTAGATCTTGGTAGCGGGAGCTACGAGCAGTACTTC; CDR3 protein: CASSLDLGSGSYEQYF
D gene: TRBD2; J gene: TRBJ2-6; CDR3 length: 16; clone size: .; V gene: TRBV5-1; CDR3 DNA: TGCGCCAGCAGCTTGCTAGCGGGAGCTGGGGCCAACGTCCTGACTTTC; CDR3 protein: CASSLLAGAGANVLTF
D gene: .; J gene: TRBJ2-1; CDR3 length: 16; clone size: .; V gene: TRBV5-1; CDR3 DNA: TGCGCCAGCAGCTTGGTGGGGGCAGACCTTTACAATGAGCAGTTCTTC; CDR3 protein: CASSLVGADLYNEQFF
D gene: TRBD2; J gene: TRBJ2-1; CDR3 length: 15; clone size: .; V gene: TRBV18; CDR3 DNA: TGTGCCAGCTCAAGTTTAGCGGGAGTTCGGAATGAGCAGTTCTTC; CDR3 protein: CASSSLAGVRNEQFF
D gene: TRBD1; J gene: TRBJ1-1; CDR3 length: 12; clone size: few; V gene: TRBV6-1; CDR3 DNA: TGTGCCTCACGGACAGGGAACACTGAAGCTTTCTTT; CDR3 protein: CASRTGNTEAFF
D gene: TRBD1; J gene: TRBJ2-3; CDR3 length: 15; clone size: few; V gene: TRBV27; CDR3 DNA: TGTGCCAGCAGGGTTGACAGGGGCCCACCCAATACGCAGTATTTT; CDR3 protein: CASRVDRGPPNTQYF
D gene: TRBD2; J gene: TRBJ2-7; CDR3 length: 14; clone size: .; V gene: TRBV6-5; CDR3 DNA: TGTGCCAGCAGGGATAGCGGGAGGGGGGGCGAGCAGTACTTC; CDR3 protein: CASRDSGRGGEQYF
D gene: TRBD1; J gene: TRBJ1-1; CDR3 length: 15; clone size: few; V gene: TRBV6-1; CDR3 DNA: TGTGCCAGCAGAGCGTACAGGGGCCGGGACACTGAAGCTTTCTTT; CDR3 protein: CASRAYRGRDTEAFF
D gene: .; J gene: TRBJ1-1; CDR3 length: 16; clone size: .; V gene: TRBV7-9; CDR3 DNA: TGTGCCAGCAGCCCTGCGGCCGGGACTAGGAACACTGAAGCTTTCTTT; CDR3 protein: CASSPAAGTRNTEAFF
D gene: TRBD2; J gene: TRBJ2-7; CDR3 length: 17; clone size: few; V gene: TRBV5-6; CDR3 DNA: TGTGCCAGCAGCTTGGTAGGAGCTAGCGGGAGCTCAAACGAGCAGTACTTC; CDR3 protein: CASSLVGASGSSNEQYF
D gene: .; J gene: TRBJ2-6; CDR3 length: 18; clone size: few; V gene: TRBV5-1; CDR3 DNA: TGCGCCAGCAGCTTGATAGGGACACACTCCTCTGGGGCCAACGTCCTGACTTTC; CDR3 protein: CASSLIGTHSSGANVLTF
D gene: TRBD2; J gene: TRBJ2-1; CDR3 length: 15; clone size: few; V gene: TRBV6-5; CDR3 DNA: TGTGCCAGCAGTCTAACTAGCGGGACCCACAATGAGCAGTTCTTC; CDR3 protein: CASSLTSGTHNEQFF
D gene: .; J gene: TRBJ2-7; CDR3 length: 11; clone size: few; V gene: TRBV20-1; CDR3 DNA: TGCAGTGCTAGATACTCCTACGAGCAGTACTTC; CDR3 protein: CSARYSYEQYF
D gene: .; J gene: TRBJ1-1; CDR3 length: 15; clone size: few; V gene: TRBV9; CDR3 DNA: TGTGCCAGCAGCAGGGATTCGGGGGTGGGGACTGAAGCTTTCTTT; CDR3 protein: CASSRDSGVGTEAFF
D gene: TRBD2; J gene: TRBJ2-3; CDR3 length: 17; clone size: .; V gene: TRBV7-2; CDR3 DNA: TGTGCCAGCAGCTTAGGACGGACTAGCGCGATCACAGATACGCAGTATTTT; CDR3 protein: CASSLGRTSAITDTQYF
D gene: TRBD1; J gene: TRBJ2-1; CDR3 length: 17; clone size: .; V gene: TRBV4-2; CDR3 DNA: TGTGCCAGCAGCCAAGCTTGGGTAGGACAGGGATACAATGAGCAGTTCTTC; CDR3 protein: CASSQAWVGQGYNEQFF
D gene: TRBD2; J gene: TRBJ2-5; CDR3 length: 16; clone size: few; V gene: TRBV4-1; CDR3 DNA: TGCGCCAGCAGCCAAGAATACAGACTAGCGGAAGAGACCCAGTACTTC; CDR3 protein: CASSQEYRLAEETQYF
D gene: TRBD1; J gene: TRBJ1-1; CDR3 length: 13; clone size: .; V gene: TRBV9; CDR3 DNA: TGTGCCAGCAGCGTCCGAGGGACAGATGAAGCTTTCTTT; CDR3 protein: CASSVRGTDEAFF
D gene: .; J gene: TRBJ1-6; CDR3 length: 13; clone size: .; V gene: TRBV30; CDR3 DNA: TGTGCCACAGGTCTACGTTATAATTCACCCCTCCACTTT; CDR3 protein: CATGLRYNSPLHF
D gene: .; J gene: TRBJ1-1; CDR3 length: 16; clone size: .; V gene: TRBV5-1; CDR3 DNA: TGCGCCAGCAGCTTGGACGTCGGGGGGACGGGGACTGAAGCTTTCTTT; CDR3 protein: CASSLDVGGTGTEAFF
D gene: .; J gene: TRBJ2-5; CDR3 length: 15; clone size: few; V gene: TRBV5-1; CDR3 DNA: TGCGCCAGCAGGGCCGTCGGCGGGACCCAAGAGACCCAGTACTTC; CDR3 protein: CASRAVGGTQETQYF
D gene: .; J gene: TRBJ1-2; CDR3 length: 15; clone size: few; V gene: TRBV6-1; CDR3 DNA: TGTGCCAGCAGTGAAGCACCGACGGACAGCTATGGCTACACCTTC; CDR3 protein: CASSEAPTDSYGYTF
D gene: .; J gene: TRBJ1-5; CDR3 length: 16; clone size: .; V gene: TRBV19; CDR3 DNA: TGTGCCAGTAGTGTTGGGGGCGCCTATAGCAATCAGCCCCAGCATTTT; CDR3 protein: CASSVGGAYSNQPQHF
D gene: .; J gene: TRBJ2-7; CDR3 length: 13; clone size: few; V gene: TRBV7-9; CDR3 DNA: TGTGCCAGCAGCTTCCGGGGGTGGTACGAGCAGTACTTC; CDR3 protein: CASSFRGWYEQYF
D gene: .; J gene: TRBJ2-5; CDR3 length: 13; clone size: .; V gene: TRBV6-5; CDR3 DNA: TGTGCCAGCAGTTACACATTTCAAGAGACCCAGTACTTC; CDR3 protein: CASSYTFQETQYF
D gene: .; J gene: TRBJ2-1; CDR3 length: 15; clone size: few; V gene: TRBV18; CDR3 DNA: TGTGCCAGCTCACCGGCGGCTACTAAAGACAATGAGCAGTTCTTC; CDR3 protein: CASSPAATKDNEQFF
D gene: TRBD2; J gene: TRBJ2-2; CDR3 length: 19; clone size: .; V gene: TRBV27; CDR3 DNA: TGTGCCAGCAGTTTTTTCCCCCCCGGGGGGGACTCCCTCACCGGGGAGCTGTTTTTT; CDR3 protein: CASSFFPPGGDSLTGELFF
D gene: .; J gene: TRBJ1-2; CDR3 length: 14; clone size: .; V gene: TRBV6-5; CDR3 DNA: TGTGCCAGCAGTTACTCGGGGGGAAGTGGGGGCTACACCTTC; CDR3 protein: CASSYSGGSGGYTF
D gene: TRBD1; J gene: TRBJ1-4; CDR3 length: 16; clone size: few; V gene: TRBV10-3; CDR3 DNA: TGTGCCATCAGTGACCCACCAGGGACAGGAGGGGAAAAACTGTTTTTT; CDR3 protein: CAISDPPGTGGEKLFF
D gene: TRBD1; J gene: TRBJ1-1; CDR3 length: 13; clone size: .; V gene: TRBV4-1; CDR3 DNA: TGCGCCAGCACCGGACAGGGGAGGACTGAAGCTTTCTTT; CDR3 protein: CASTGQGRTEAFF
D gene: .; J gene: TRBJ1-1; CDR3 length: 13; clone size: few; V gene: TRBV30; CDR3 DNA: TGTGCCTGGAGTGTATTTAGATACACTGAAGCTTTCTTT; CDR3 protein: CAWSVFRYTEAFF
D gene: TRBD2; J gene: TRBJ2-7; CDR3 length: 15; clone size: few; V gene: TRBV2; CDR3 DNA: TGTGCCAGCAGTGATTTCCTAGCGGAAATCTACGAGCAGTACTTC; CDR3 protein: CASSDFLAEIYEQYF
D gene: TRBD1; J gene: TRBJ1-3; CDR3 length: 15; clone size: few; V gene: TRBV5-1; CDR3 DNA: TGCGCCAGCAGCTTACCGGGACAGGGAGGAAACACCATATATTTT; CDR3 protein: CASSLPGQGGNTIYF
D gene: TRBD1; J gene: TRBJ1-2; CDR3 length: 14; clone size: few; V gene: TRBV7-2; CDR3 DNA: TGTGCCAGCAGTCCGAAGACAGGGGCGTATGGCTACACCTTC; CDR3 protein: CASSPKTGAYGYTF
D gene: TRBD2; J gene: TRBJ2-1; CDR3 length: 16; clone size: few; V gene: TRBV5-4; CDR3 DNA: TGTGCCAGCAGCTCTATAGCGGGAGGTTCCTACAATGAGCAGTTCTTC; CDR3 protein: CASSSIAGGSYNEQFF